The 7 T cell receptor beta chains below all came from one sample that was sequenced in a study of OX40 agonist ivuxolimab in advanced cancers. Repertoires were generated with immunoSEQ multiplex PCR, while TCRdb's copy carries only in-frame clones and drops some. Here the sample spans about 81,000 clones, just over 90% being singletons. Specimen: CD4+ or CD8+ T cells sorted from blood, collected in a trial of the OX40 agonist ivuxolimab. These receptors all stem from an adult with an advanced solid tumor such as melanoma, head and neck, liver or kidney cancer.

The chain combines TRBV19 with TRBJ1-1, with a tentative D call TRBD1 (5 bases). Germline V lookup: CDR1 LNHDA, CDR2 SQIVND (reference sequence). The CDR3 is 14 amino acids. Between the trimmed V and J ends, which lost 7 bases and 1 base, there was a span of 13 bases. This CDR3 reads CASIPGRGNTEAFF. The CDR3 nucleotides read TGTGCCAGTATTCCAGGGCGGGGGAACACTGAAGCTTTCTTT.

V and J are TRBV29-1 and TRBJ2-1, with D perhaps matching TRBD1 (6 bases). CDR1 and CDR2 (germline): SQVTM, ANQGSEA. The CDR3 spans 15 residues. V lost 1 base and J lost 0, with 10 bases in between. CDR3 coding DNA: TGCAGCGTTGAAGCCCGGGACAACTCCTACAATGAGCAGTTCTTC. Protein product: CSVEARDNSYNEQFF.

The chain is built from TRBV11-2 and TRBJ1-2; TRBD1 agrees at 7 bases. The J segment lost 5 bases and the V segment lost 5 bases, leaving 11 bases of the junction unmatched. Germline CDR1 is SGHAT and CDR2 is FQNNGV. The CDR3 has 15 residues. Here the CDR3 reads CASSLTGSPNYGYTF. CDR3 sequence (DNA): TGTGCCAGCAGCCTGACAGGGTCCCCCAATTATGGCTACACCTTC.

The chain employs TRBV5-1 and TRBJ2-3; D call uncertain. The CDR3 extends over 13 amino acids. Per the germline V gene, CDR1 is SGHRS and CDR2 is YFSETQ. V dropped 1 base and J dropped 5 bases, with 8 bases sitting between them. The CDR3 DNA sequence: TGCGCCAGCAGCTTGTCCCTCCTAGATACGCAGTATTTT. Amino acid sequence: CASSLSLLDTQYF. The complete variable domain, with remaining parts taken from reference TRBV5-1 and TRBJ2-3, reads KAGVTQTPRYLIKTRGQQVTLSCSPISGHRSVSWYQQTPGQGLQFLFEYFSETQRNKGNFPGRFSGRQFSNSRSEMNVSTLELGDSALYLCASSLSLLDTQYFGPGTRLTVL.

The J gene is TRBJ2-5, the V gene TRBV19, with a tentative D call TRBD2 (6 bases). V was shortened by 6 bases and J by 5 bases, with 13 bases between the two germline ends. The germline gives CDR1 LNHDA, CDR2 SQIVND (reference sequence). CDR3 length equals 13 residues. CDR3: CASRSGERETQYF. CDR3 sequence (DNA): TGTGCCAGTAGGTCGGGAGAGAGGGAGACCCAGTACTTC.

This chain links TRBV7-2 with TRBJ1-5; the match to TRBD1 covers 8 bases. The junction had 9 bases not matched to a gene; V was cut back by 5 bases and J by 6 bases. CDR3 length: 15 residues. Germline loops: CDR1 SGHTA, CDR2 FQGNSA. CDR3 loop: CASSTTRGLGQPQHF. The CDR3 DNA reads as TGTGCCAGCAGCACTACCAGGGGGCTTGGTCAGCCCCAGCATTTT.

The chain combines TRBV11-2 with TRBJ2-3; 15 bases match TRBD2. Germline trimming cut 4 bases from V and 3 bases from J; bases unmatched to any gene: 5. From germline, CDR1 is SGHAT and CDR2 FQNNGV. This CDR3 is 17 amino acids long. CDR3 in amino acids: CASSWGLAGGRTDTQYF. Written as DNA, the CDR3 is TGTGCCAGCAGCTGGGGACTAGCGGGAGGCCGGACAGATACGCAGTATTTT. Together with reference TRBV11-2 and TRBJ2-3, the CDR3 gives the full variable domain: EAGVAQSPRYKIIEKRQSVAFWCNPISGHATLYWYQQILGQGPKLLIQFQNNGVVDDSQLPKDRFSAERLKGVDSTLKIQPAKLEDSAVYLCASSWGLAGGRTDTQYFGPGTRLTVL.